Listed below are T cell receptor beta chains from one sample, sequenced in a study of T and B cells in COVID-19 patients. TCRdb used MiXCR to reprocess the multiplex PCR reads, holding one entry per CDR3 protein. The sample includes 13,000 or so distinct CDR3 sequences, 25% of them seen just once. Sequences were obtained from blood. The source of these receptors is a human donor who had recovered from COVID-19. Each CDR3 is given with its conserved first and last residue. The order of the fields is D gene, clone size, V gene, J gene, CDR3 protein, CDR3 DNA. A D gene is named only where the DNA matches it firmly. Clone size is stated in some rows and not others, as once, few, many or a class when expanded.

>-|few|TRBV6-4|TRBJ1-2
CASSKGNYGYTF
TGTGCCAGCAGTAAGGGGAACTATGGCTACACCTTC
>TRBD1|medium-sized|TRBV29-1|TRBJ2-1
CSVEGGQANEQFF
TGCAGCGTTGAAGGGGGACAGGCGAATGAGCAGTTCTTC
>TRBD1|medium-sized|TRBV19|TRBJ1-3
CASPIPTGPCTGNTIYF
TGTGCCAGTCCGATCCCGACAGGGCCCTGTACCGGAAACACCATATATTTT
>TRBD2|medium-sized|TRBV6-1|TRBJ2-6
CASSEGGGGANVLTF
TGTGCCAGCAGTGAAGGGGGGGGAGGGGCCAACGTCCTGACTTTC
>TRBD2|-|TRBV7-9|TRBJ2-5
CASSPGLAGSEETQYF
TGTGCCAGCAGCCCGGGACTAGCGGGGTCGGAGGAGACCCAGTACTTC
>-|few|TRBV27|TRBJ2-3
CASSLTGRKTDTQYF
TGTGCCAGCAGTTTAACAGGCCGAAAAACAGATACGCAGTATTTT
>-|few|TRBV20-1|TRBJ2-5
CSAAQETQYF
TGCAGTGCGGCCCAGGAGACCCAGTACTTC
>-|few|TRBV30|TRBJ1-1
CAWSLRTEQNTEAFF
TGTGCCTGGAGTCTCCGGACCGAGCAGAACACTGAAGCTTTCTTT
>TRBD1|-|TRBV6-1|TRBJ1-1
CAIGTALNTEAFF
TGTGCCATCGGGACAGCCCTGAACACTGAAGCTTTCTTT
>-|few|TRBV12-3/TRBV12-4|TRBJ2-3
CASSFDGSGTDTQYF
TGTGCCAGCAGTTTTGATGGATCGGGCACAGATACGCAGTATTTT
>-|few|TRBV14|TRBJ1-2
CASSLPGSNYGYTF
TGTGCCAGCAGCCTCCCCGGGAGTAACTATGGCTACACCTTC
>TRBD2|-|TRBV29-1|TRBJ2-3
CSVERAGGPDTQYF
TGCAGCGTTGAAAGGGCGGGGGGACCAGATACGCAGTATTTT
>-|-|TRBV20-1|TRBJ2-3
CSASQPTGKHTDTQYF
TGCAGTGCTAGCCAACCTACAGGGAAACACACAGATACGCAGTATTTT
>TRBD1|-|TRBV10-2|TRBJ1-1
CAGQGGTNTEAFF
TGCGCCGGCCAGGGGGGAACCAACACTGAAGCTTTCTTT
>TRBD1|many|TRBV19|TRBJ1-1
CASSIGQGLNTEAFF
TGTGCCAGTAGTATAGGACAGGGATTGAACACTGAAGCTTTCTTT
>-|many|TRBV27|TRBJ1-1
CASSPRVVGTEAFF
TGTGCCAGCAGCCCCAGGGTGGTGGGCACTGAAGCTTTCTTT
>-|few|TRBV5-4|TRBJ2-5
CARVDREARETQYF
TGTGCCAGAGTCGACAGGGAGGCACGAGAGACCCAGTACTTC
>TRBD2|medium-sized|TRBV19|TRBJ2-1
CASSIAGTSGRRVLEQFF
TGTGCCAGTAGTATAGCCGGGACTAGCGGGAGGAGGGTGCTTGAGCAGTTCTTC
>TRBD1|few|TRBV5-4|TRBJ1-3
CASSAGRGPGNTIYF
TGTGCCAGCAGCGCCGGAAGGGGGCCTGGAAACACCATATATTTT
>-|-|TRBV7-2|TRBJ1-1
CASTLGGDTEAFF
TGTGCAAGCACCCTAGGCGGGGACACTGAAGCTTTCTTT
>-|once|TRBV4-1|TRBJ2-5
CASSQAVVETQYF
TGCGCCAGCAGCCAAGCAGTGGTAGAGACCCAGTACTTC
>-|-|TRBV4-2|TRBJ1-2
CASSQVTAHGFYGYTF
TGTGCCAGCAGCCAAGTGACAGCCCACGGGTTTTATGGCTACACCTTC
>-|medium-sized|TRBV15|TRBJ2-1
CATLQSSYNEQFF
TGTGCCACCTTACAGAGCTCCTACAATGAGCAGTTCTTC
>TRBD1|-|TRBV6-1|TRBJ1-5
CAARDRDFGNQPQHF
TGTGCCGCCCGGGACAGGGATTTTGGCAATCAGCCCCAGCATTTT
>TRBD1|-|TRBV6-5|TRBJ1-6
CASSEGTGDYSPLHF
TGTGCCAGCAGTGAGGGGACAGGGGATTATTCACCCCTCCACTTT
>TRBD2|-|TRBV14|TRBJ2-1
CASSRLPGGGSYNEQFF
TGTGCCAGCAGCCGTCTTCCTGGGGGGGGCTCCTACAATGAGCAGTTCTTC
>TRBD1|medium-sized|TRBV19|TRBJ1-4
CASSSTLQGTNEKLFF
TGTGCCAGTAGTTCCACCTTACAGGGGACTAATGAAAAACTGTTTTTT
>TRBD1|many|TRBV19|TRBJ1-2
CASSRDRGNYGYTF
TGTGCCAGTAGCAGGGACAGGGGGAACTATGGCTACACCTTC
>-|-|TRBV12-3/TRBV12-4|TRBJ1-4
CASRWGTFGEKLFF
TGTGCCAGCAGGTGGGGGACCTTTGGAGAAAAACTGTTTTTT
>-|-|TRBV5-5|TRBJ1-1
CASSSGFKGTEAFF
TGTGCCAGCAGCTCGGGTTTTAAGGGAACTGAAGCTTTCTTT
>TRBD2|many|TRBV6-4|TRBJ2-3
CASSESAGGPTDTQYF
TGTGCCAGCAGTGAGTCGGCGGGAGGGCCGACAGATACGCAGTATTTT
>-|medium-sized|TRBV19|TRBJ2-3
CASSSGRWPSTDTQYF
TGTGCCAGTAGTTCGGGGCGTTGGCCAAGCACAGATACGCAGTATTTT
>-|few|TRBV15|TRBJ1-1
CATSRQQGGGTEAFF
TGTGCCACCAGCAGGCAACAGGGAGGGGGCACTGAAGCTTTCTTT
>TRBD1|-|TRBV5-6|TRBJ1-2
CASSLAAGGDYGYTF
TGTGCCAGCAGCTTGGCCGCAGGGGGAGACTATGGCTACACCTTC
>TRBD2|many|TRBV15|TRBJ2-3
CATSGSALAGGTDTQYF
TGTGCCACCAGCGGCAGCGCTCTAGCGGGGGGCACAGATACGCAGTATTTT
>-|many|TRBV6-5|TRBJ1-2
CASSQQGPHGYTF
TGTGCCAGCAGTCAACAAGGCCCCCATGGCTACACCTTC
>TRBD1|-|TRBV24-1|TRBJ1-2
CATSDPRTGHGYTF
TGTGCCACCAGTGATCCTCGGACAGGGCATGGCTACACCTTC
>-|medium-sized|TRBV13|TRBJ2-1
CASSPHNEQFF
TGTGCCAGCAGCCCTCACAATGAGCAGTTCTTC
>TRBD1|-|TRBV6-1|TRBJ2-7
CASSEGDRGYEQYF
TGTGCCAGCAGTGAAGGGGACAGGGGGTACGAGCAGTACTTC
>TRBD1|-|TRBV14|TRBJ1-6
CASSRDRVVSPLHF
TGTGCCAGCAGCCGGGACAGGGTGGTTTCACCCCTCCACTTT
>-|-|TRBV27|TRBJ2-7
CASKGTHYEQYF
TGTGCCAGCAAGGGGACACACTACGAGCAGTACTTC
>-|few|TRBV12-3/TRBV12-4|TRBJ2-3
CASSFQSGTLVTDTQYF
TGTGCCAGCAGTTTTCAGTCGGGGACCCTCGTAACAGATACGCAGTATTTT
>TRBD1|-|TRBV5-1|TRBJ1-2
CASSYTRGDRPNYGYTF
TGCGCCAGCAGCTACACGAGGGGGGACAGGCCTAACTATGGCTACACCTTC
>-|-|TRBV6-4|TRBJ1-3
CASSGLLGNTIYF
TGTGCCAGCAGTGGGCTCCTCGGAAACACCATATATTTT
>-|-|TRBV6-1|TRBJ1-4
CASSESPRRGERRGKLFF
TGTGCCAGCAGTGAATCCCCCCGGAGGGGTGAGCGCCGAGGAAAACTGTTTTTT
>-|-|TRBV11-2|TRBJ2-1
CASSPTLGPYNEQFF
TGTGCCAGCAGCCCTACGCTGGGTCCCTACAATGAGCAGTTCTTC
>TRBD2|-|TRBV10-3|TRBJ2-1
CAISGGLASNNEQFF
TGTGCCATCAGTGGTGGACTAGCGAGCAACAATGAGCAGTTCTTC
>TRBD2|-|TRBV19|TRBJ2-7
CASSIAGTSGREEQYF
TGTGCCAGTAGTATAGCCGGGACTAGCGGGAGAGAGGAGCAGTACTTC
>-|-|TRBV7-6|TRBJ2-3
CASSSATSTDTQYF
TGTGCCAGCAGCTCAGCGACTAGCACAGATACGCAGTATTTT
>-|many|TRBV6-5|TRBJ2-7
CASSYSISKYEQYF
TGTGCCAGCAGTTACTCGATTTCCAAGTACGAGCAGTACTTC
>-|few|TRBV24-1|TRBJ2-1
CATMEGGGSNNEQFF
TGTGCCACCATGGAGGGGGGAGGGTCTAACAATGAGCAGTTCTTC
>TRBD2|few|TRBV5-3|TRBJ2-1
CARSLGAPPTSGTEAGVNEQFF
TGTGCCAGAAGCTTGGGAGCCCCCCCTACTAGCGGGACTGAAGCAGGGGTTAATGAGCAGTTCTTC
>-|medium-sized|TRBV29-1|TRBJ2-7
CSAIGGEQYF
TGCAGCGCCATCGGGGGTGAGCAGTACTTC
>-|-|TRBV11-1|TRBJ1-4
CASSFGGLGEKLFF
TGTGCCAGCAGCTTTGGGGGGCTGGGTGAAAAACTGTTTTTT
>-|medium-sized|TRBV29-1|TRBJ1-5
CSVGSGLRQPQHF
TGCAGCGTTGGCTCGGGGTTACGCCAGCCCCAGCATTTT